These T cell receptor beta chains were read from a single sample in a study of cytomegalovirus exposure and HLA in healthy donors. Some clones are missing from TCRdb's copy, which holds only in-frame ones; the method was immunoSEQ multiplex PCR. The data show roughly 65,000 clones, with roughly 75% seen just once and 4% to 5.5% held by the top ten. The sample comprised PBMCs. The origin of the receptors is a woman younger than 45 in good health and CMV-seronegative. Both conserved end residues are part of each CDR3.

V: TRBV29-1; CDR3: CSTREGGLTDTQYF
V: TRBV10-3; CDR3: CAIRTTSGSSYEQYF
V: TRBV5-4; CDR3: CASSFNSGDTQYF
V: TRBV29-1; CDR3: CSAGGGLAREETQYF
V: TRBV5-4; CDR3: CASSWGLGGYEQFF
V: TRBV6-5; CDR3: CASSYSIGGNTGELFF
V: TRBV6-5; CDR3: CASSFGQMNTEAFF
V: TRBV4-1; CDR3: CASSQAEGLGLSYEQYF
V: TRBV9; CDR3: CASSAQPGSYNEQFF
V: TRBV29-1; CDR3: CSVEVRGFGGMGEQYF
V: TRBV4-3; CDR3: CASSQEFRAGGHTDTQYF
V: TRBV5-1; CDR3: CASSSGLAGGGEQFF
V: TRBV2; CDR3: CASPAQGRVETQYF
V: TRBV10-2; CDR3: CASRVDTSGTSTDTQYF
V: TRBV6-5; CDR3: CASSYQRQANTEAFF
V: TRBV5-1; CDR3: CASSPGQGYYNEQFF
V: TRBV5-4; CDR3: CASSGRDMREGSYGYTF
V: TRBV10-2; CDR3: CASSGRTSGNNEQFF